At least ten counts were recorded for the clone carrying this T cell receptor beta chain. Its specificity is unknown. TCRdb reprocessed the reads via MiXCR and lists one record per CDR3 protein. Found here are about 830,000 distinct CDR3 sequences, around a third of them singletons; the top ten hold around 12%. These data belong to a study of T cell repertoires in cytomegalovirus infection. Study-level information: Evidence of both CMV infection and a matching HLA type came from public TCR beta signatures.

Study-level points and caveats: Identification of carriers of CMV plus the relevant HLA was performed using cumulative public TCR beta family frequency.

Germline V gives CDR1 SGHVS, CDR2 FQNEAQ. This CDR3 comprises 15 residues. V was clipped by 8 bases and J by 6 bases; unmatched bases: 12. The material was cultured CD8+ T cells from PBMCs, obtained from culture after CMV antigen stimulation. This TCR was sampled from a human donor in good health (CMV status not recorded). Some clones in this sample may be carry-over from other donors' samples. The J gene is TRBJ2-1, the V gene TRBV7-8; 8 bases line up with TRBD1. The CDR3 protein is CASESTGQVFNEQFF. The CDR3 nucleotides read TGTGCCAGCGAATCGACGGGACAGGTATTCAATGAGCAGTTCTTC.